The 9 T cell receptor beta chains below all came from one sample that was sequenced in a study of blood T cells in healthy people across ages. Then a second PCR, running roughly 6 to 12 cycles, was carried out with a sample-barcoded 5' primer and a J-beta primer mix. TCRdb re-called the 5' RACE reads through MiXCR, storing one row per CDR3 protein. This sample carries over a million distinct CDR3 sequences, approximately 60% of them seen once, and the ten largest clones take 6.5% to 8%. Sequencing input: blood. These TCRs come from a man younger than 35 in good health.

In its sample, this clonotype was seen a few times. The gene calls are TRBV27 and TRBJ1-1; tentative D call: TRBD1 (5 bases). The V and J ends lost 3 bases and 6 bases respectively, with 11 bases between them. The CDR3 runs 13 residues. CDR1 and CDR2 (germline): MNHEY, SMNVEV (reference sequence). As DNA, the CDR3 is TGTGCCAGCAGTTTGTCTGGGGACGCTGAAGCTTTCTTT. The encoded protein is CASSLSGDAEAFF.

This clonotype has only a few counts. The rearrangement links TRBV28 to TRBJ2-7; tentative D call: TRBD1 (6 bases). Germline V lookup: CDR1 MDHEN, CDR2 SYDVKM. The CDR3 loop spans 12 amino acids. Trimming took 10 bases from V and 4 from J, leaving 14 bases between them. This CDR3 reads CATFIQGYEQYF. The CDR3 DNA reads TGTGCCACCTTCATTCAGGGGTACGAGCAGTACTTC.

The rearrangement joins TRBV2 to TRBJ1-6, with D perhaps matching TRBD1 (6 bases). Germline CDR1 and CDR2: SNHLY and FYNNEI. CDR3 length equals 13 residues. Trimming took 7 bases from V and 9 from J, leaving 13 bases between them. In DNA, the CDR3 is TGTGCCAGCACCGCGGGACACGGTTCACCCCTCCACTTT. Translation: CASTAGHGSPLHF.

This clonotype appeared once. The chain uses TRBV7-2 and TRBJ2-5; TRBD1 matches at 8 bases. This CDR3 is built from 15 residues. Germline V CDR1 and CDR2: SGHTA, FQGNSA. The ends lost 5 bases at V and 2 bases at J; junction bases unmatched: 7. The CDR3: CASSRTGYLQETQYF. CDR3 DNA: TGTGCCAGCAGCCGGACAGGGTATTTGCAAGAGACCCAGTACTTC.

This clonotype has only a few counts. The chain's CDR3 is CSAPTHNNSPLHF. The CDR3 nucleotides are TGCAGTGCCCCAACACATAATAATTCACCCCTCCACTTT. The chain carries TRBV20-1 and TRBJ1-6; D gene unclear. This CDR3 region has 13 residues. CDR1 is DFQATT and CDR2 is SNEGSKA in the germline V gene (reference sequence). V lost 6 bases and J lost 5, with 11 bases in between.

This clonotype was detected a few times. The chain combines TRBV10-3 with TRBJ1-2, with 10 bases aligning to TRBD1. Germline V lookup: CDR1 ENHRY, CDR2 SYGVKD. This CDR3 has 14 amino acids. V lost 0 bases, J lost 8 bases, and 3 bases stayed unmatched. In DNA, the CDR3 is TGTGCCATCAGTGAGTCGACAGGGGGCGTCGGCTACACCTTC. This encodes CAISESTGGVGYTF.

This clonotype was counted between two and nine times. The rearrangement joins TRBV6-2 or TRBV6-3 to TRBJ1-2; D not certain. Trimming left V 0 bases short and J 8 bases short, with 7 bases between. The CDR3 consists of 12 residues. Germline CDR1 and CDR2: MNHEY and SVGEGT. The chain's CDR3 is CASSYSGRGYTF. DNA of the CDR3: TGTGCCAGCAGTTACTCAGGGCGAGGCTACACCTTC.

CDR3 residues: CSAEGLAGPYEQYF. CDR3 nucleotides: TGCAGTGCAGAAGGACTAGCGGGACCCTACGAGCAGTACTTC. The chain uses TRBV20-1 and TRBJ2-7, with 12 nucleotides matching TRBD2. V lost 6 bases, J lost 2 bases, and 5 bases stayed unmatched. Per the germline V gene, CDR1 is DFQATT and CDR2 is SNEGSKA (reference sequence). This CDR3 spans 14 amino acids.

The chain has TRBV29-1 and TRBJ2-1; D is possibly TRBD1 (5 bases). The CDR3 has 14 residues. The germline V gene has CDR1 SQVTM and CDR2 ANQGSEA. The V end was cut by 5 bases, the J end by 4 bases, with 15 bases between. In nucleotides, the CDR3 is TGCAGCGTTAATTCAGGACACTTATACAATGAGCAGTTCTTC. This sequence encodes CSVNSGHLYNEQFF.